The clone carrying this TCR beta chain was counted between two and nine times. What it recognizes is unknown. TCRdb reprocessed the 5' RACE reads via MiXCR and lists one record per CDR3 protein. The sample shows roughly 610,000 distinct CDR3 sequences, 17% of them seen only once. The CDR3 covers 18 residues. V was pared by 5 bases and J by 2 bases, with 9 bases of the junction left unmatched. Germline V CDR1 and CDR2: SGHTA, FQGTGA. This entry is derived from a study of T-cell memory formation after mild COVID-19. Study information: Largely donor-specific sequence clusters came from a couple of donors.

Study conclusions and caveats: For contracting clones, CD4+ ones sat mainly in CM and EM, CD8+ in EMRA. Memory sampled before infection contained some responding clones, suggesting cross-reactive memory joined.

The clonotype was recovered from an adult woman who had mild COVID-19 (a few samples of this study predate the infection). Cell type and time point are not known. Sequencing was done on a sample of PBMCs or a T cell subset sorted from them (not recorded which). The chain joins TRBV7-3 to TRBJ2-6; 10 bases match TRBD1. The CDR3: CASSNAGTGVTGANVLTF. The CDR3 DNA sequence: TGTGCCAGCAGCAATGCCGGGACAGGGGTCACTGGGGCCAACGTCCTGACTTTC.